The subject of this entry is one TCR beta chain. Its antigen specificity is not known. Compared with germline, one end of the junction differs, possibly owing to a read error. Per the germline V gene, MNHNS is the CDR1 and SASEGT is the CDR2. The CDR3 runs 13 amino acids, cysteine and phenylalanine included. The CDR3 DNA has 39 bases and is translated from base 1. The meaning of the sample's time point label: about 28 days (+/-7) after the second vaccine dose. AZD1222 recipients whose second dose came at about 4 weeks and those whose second dose came at about 12 weeks were combined into one group, since spike-specific TCR depth and breadth did not differ between the two schedules. Vaccinee samples were obtained from the UK trials COV001 and COV002, which included a single-blind randomized controlled phase 2/3 trial of AZD1222 (ChAdOx1 nCoV-19) in healthy adults. For TCRbeta chain sequencing, PBMC samples were collected from trial participants at day 0 and at day 28 after the second dose.

This sample was taken from a study of T cell responses to AZD1222 COVID-19 vaccine (dated by TCRdb to about 2021). With respect to the entire study: TCR sequencing covered more than 230 trial participants: about 210 given two doses of AZD1222 and 26 given two doses of MenACWY control vaccine. Trial participants were enrolled by age into 18-55, 56-69 and 70-plus year subgroups, with roughly 150, 30 and 60 TCR-sequenced participants respectively. Findings and caveats that apply to the study as a whole: Reportedly, almost half of the unique spike-specific TCRs recognized epitopes lying outside the regions that are mutated in the B.1.351 and B.1.1.7 variants. Participants were mostly white British, with more females than males. The authors suggested clonal diversity may have been underestimated. In the small 56-69-year group, the increase in depth fell short of significance, most likely because of low power. Conclusions about previously exposed vaccinees were limited because only 6 or 7 AZD1222 recipients were SARS-CoV-2 seropositive at baseline. After two AZD1222 doses, spike-specific TCR breadth and depth were significantly higher than at day 0 and than in MenACWY recipients. Because no day 14 peak-response samples were available, the repertoires could be characterized only after the peak T cell response. The vaccine-associated CD4 TCRs covered the entire spike protein, and the dominant responses fell in regions 160-218 and 743-854.

The CDR3 regions of human TCRbeta chains were analyzed by immunosequencing. The published analysis was carried out like this. Repertoire TCRs were matched against a reference library of SARS-CoV-2-specific TCRs generated with the MIRA antigen-specificity platform. Breadth was defined as the fraction of unique TCRs that were SARS-CoV-2-associated. Depth was defined as the fraction of total T cells that were SARS-CoV-2-associated. Using the MIRA data, every spike-specific TCR was mapped to the spike region that the TCR reacted to and assigned to either a CD4 or a CD8 class. Log10-transformed breadth and depth values were compared by one-way ANOVA with Sidak's multiple comparisons tests. TCRdb obtained this table from immuneACCESS and retained in-frame rearrangements with V and J assigned. These tables miss some clones; where compared with another copy, unresolved V genes account for less than half of the shortfall, and the remainder is unexplained. That table supplies the V and J calls and clone size; D and trimming were determined from the DNA. This sample comprises about 140,000 clones, 90% to 95% of them detected only once. About 4.1% of the sample comes from the top ten.

Recombination joined TRBV6-1 with TRBJ2-1; TRBD2 is a possible D gene, resting on 5 matching bases. This specimen was peripheral blood, taken 28 days after the second AZD1222 dose. This TCR was recovered from an adult who received the AZD1222 COVID-19 vaccine. The nucleotide sequence reads TGTGCCAGCAGAGAAGGTATACGGGGTGAGCAGTTCTTC. Its product reads: CASREGIRGEQFF.